Shown below are 21 T cell receptor beta chains from a single sample sequenced in a study of blood T cell repertoires in COVID-19. Data came from immunoSEQ multiplex PCR; TCRdb stores just in-frame clones and leaves some out. Among over 450,000 clones listed, about 88% were seen once. Input material: peripheral blood. Receptor source: a woman aged 45-59 years with COVID-19, enrolled during active disease.

The gene calls are TRBV7-3 and TRBJ1-1, with D unclear. V was shortened by 3 bases and J by 1 base, with 9 bases between the two germline ends. There are 14 residues in the CDR3. The germline V gene encodes CDR1 SGHTA and CDR2 FQGTGA. CDR3: CASSFAPGNTEAFF. The CDR3 nucleotides read TGTGCCAGCAGCTTCGCGCCCGGGAACACTGAAGCTTTCTTT.

The chain carries TRBV18 and TRBJ2-3; 7 bases line up with TRBD2. The V segment lost 6 bases and the J segment 2 bases; nucleotides outside the gene matches: 8. This CDR3 region has 15 residues. Per the germline V gene, CDR1 is KGHSH and CDR2 is LQKENI. The CDR3 nucleotides read TGTGCCAGCTCCTCCGCGGGGGTAGTCACAGATACGCAGTATTTT. Translating gives CASSSAGVVTDTQYF.

Only a few counts were recorded for this clone. The J gene is TRBJ2-1, the V gene TRBV3-1 (or the pseudogene TRBV3-2), with 8 nucleotides matching TRBD2. Germline assignment: CDR1 LGHDT and CDR2 YNNKEL (reference sequence). This CDR3 has 15 amino acids. Germline trimming cut 1 base from V and 9 bases from J; bases unmatched to any gene: 8. CDR3 nucleotide sequence: TGTGCCAGCAGCCAAGCAGGAGCGGGGGTCGGTGAGCAGTTCTTC. This codes for CASSQAGAGVGEQFF.

The J gene is TRBJ2-1, the V gene TRBV11-2, with a weak D call TRBD2 (5 bases). The CDR3 loop spans 14 amino acids. From germline, CDR1 is SGHAT and CDR2 FQNNGV. Between the trimmed V and J ends, which lost 5 bases and 6 bases, there was a span of 14 bases. CDR3 coding DNA: TGTGCCAGCAGCCCGGACTCTCTTGGCAATGAGCAGTTCTTC. It yields the protein CASSPDSLGNEQFF.

A single count supports this clone. The V and J genes are TRBV6-5 and TRBJ2-1; TRBD2 is a possible D gene (6 bases). V dropped 7 bases and J dropped 8 bases, with 18 bases sitting between them. This CDR3 has 14 amino acids. Germline loops: CDR1 MNHEY, CDR2 SVGAGI. The DNA of the CDR3 is TGTGCCAGCATACTTTCGCTGGGGGGATATGAGCAGTTCTTC. Translated: CASILSLGGYEQFF.

V is TRBV18 and J is TRBJ1-1; 7 nucleotides align to TRBD1. There are 15 residues in the CDR3. From germline, CDR1 is KGHSH and CDR2 LQKENI. The trim removed 3 bases at V and 2 bases at J, leaving 6 bases unmatched. The CDR3 nucleotides read TGTGCCAGCTCACCCCTGGGACAGCTTAACACTGAAGCTTTCTTT. Protein sequence: CASSPLGQLNTEAFF.

As regards this clone: Other nucleotide sequences from this sample produce the same CDR3. The rearrangement links TRBV28 to TRBJ2-1; possible D gene TRBD1, 6 bases. This CDR3 has 14 residues. Trimming left V 3 bases short and J 4 bases short, with 10 bases between. In germline, CDR1 is MDHEN, CDR2 SYDVKM. This CDR3 reads CASSLRGSYNEQFF. The CDR3, as DNA: TGTGCCAGCAGTTTGAGGGGGTCTTACAATGAGCAGTTCTTC.

In DNA form, the CDR3 reads TGTGCCAGCTGCTTAGGGGGCCCCCCCGGGGAAAAACTGTTTTTT. Protein: CASCLGGPPGEKLFF. V gene TRBV21-1 combines with J gene TRBJ1-4; the table's D call of TRBD1 was not tested on the DNA. TRBV21-1 is marked as a pseudogene. The CDR3 covers 15 residues.

CDR3 region: CASSQEGRRGAWEQYF. CDR3 DNA: TGTGCCAGCAGCCAAGAAGGAAGGCGGGGGGCGTGGGAGCAGTACTTC. V is TRBV3-1 (or the pseudogene TRBV3-2) and J is TRBJ2-7; 8 bases align to TRBD2. Germline lookup yields CDR1 LGHDT and CDR2 YNNKEL (reference sequence). Germline trimming cut 0 bases from V and 7 bases from J; bases unmatched to any gene: 11. The length of the CDR3 is 16 residues.

The chain couples TRBV2 to TRBJ1-5; D is ambiguous. This CDR3 is built from 14 residues. The ends were cut back, 6 bases at V and 2 bases at J, with 11 bases in the middle. Germline values: CDR1 SNHLY, CDR2 FYNNEI. The CDR3 DNA reads TGTGCCAGCAGCTCAGAGAGCGGCAATCAGCCCCAGCATTTT. Translation: CASSSESGNQPQHF.

V is TRBV11-2 and J is TRBJ1-1; 7 positions match TRBD1. J was trimmed by 9 bases and V by 5 bases; bases with no gene match: 6. CDR1 is SGHAT, CDR2 FQNNGV, per germline. This CDR3 region has 12 residues. CDR3 in DNA: TGTGCCAGCAGCGCCGCACAGGGGCAAGCTTTCTTT. Protein: CASSAAQGQAFF.

The V and J genes are TRBV30 and TRBJ2-5, with D uncertain. CDR3 length: 12 amino acids. Germline assignment: CDR1 GTSNPN and CDR2 SVGIG (reference sequence). Trimming took 3 bases from V and 4 from J, leaving 9 bases between them. The CDR3 DNA follows: TGTGCCTGGAGCCCCCTAGGAGAGACCCAGTACTTC. This codes for CAWSPLGETQYF.

This chain uses TRBV28 with TRBJ1-1; possible D gene TRBD1, 6 bases. The CDR3 totals 16 residues. Germline CDR1 is MDHEN and CDR2 is SYDVKM. Trimming removed 6 bases from V and 2 bases from J, with 19 bases in between. For the CDR3, the DNA is TGTGCCAGCAGCCCTAGGACAGCTTCTACCAACACTGAAGCTTTCTTT. Translated, it gives CASSPRTASTNTEAFF.

J is TRBJ1-4 and V is TRBV3-1 (or the pseudogene TRBV3-2); 8 positions match TRBD1. Trimming cost V 1 base and J 4 bases; bases outside gene matches: 11. The CDR3 has 18 residues. CDR1 and CDR2 (germline): LGHDT, YNNKEL (reference sequence). Written as DNA, the CDR3 is TGTGCCAGCAGCCAAGGGGGGCAGGGGGCGGAATATAATGAAAAACTGTTTTTT. Protein: CASSQGGQGAEYNEKLFF.

V usage is TRBV5-1 and J usage is TRBJ2-3; 9 nucleotides line up with TRBD1. V lost 5 bases, J lost 3 bases, and 4 bases stayed unmatched. The germline CDR1 and CDR2 sequences are SGHRS and YFSETQ. The CDR3 runs 14 residues. In DNA, the CDR3 is TGCGCCAGCAGATGGACAGGGGAGACAGATACGCAGTATTTT. Translated: CASRWTGETDTQYF.

V usage is TRBV5-5 and J usage is TRBJ2-2; TRBD1 aligns across 7 bases. Trimming cost V 4 bases and J 0 bases; bases outside gene matches: 9. This CDR3 has 17 residues. The germline V gene encodes CDR1 SGHKS and CDR2 YYEKEE (reference sequence). Here the CDR3 reads CASSPYLGQTNTGELFF. CDR3 nucleotide sequence: TGTGCCAGCAGCCCATACTTGGGACAGACGAACACCGGGGAGCTGTTTTTT.

The rearrangement joins TRBV3-1 (or the pseudogene TRBV3-2) to TRBJ2-1; D remains ambiguous. Deletions cut 3 bases from V and 9 bases from J, with 6 bases between. This CDR3 contains 11 residues. Germline assignment: CDR1 LGHDT and CDR2 YNNKEL (reference sequence). The CDR3 DNA reads TGTGCCAGCAGCCACCTAATTGAGCAGTTCTTC. Translation: CASSHLIEQFF.

V usage is TRBV11-2 and J usage is TRBJ1-3; TRBD1 agrees at 7 bases. V shed 5 bases, J shed 4 bases, and the junction held 8 bases outside the gene matches. Germline V gene data show CDR1 as SGHAT and CDR2 as FQNNGV. The CDR3 runs to 15 residues. DNA of the CDR3: TGTGCCAGCAGCCTCGAGACAGGGAACGGAAACACCATATATTTT. Its translation: CASSLETGNGNTIYF.

The chain carries TRBV4-1 and TRBJ1-2, with 7 nucleotides matching TRBD1. Trimming cost V 2 bases and J 8 bases; bases outside gene matches: 14. The CDR3 extends over 16 amino acids. Per germline, CDR1 MGHRA and CDR2 YSYEKL. This chain's CDR3 is CASSQNQDRALSGYTF. Written as DNA, the CDR3 is TGCGCCAGCAGCCAAAACCAAGACAGGGCCCTGAGCGGCTACACCTTC.

This clone has just one count. The chain uses TRBV9 and TRBJ1-2, with 7 bases matching TRBD1. The CDR3 contains 15 residues. The junction had 9 bases not matched to a gene; V was cut back by 0 bases and J by 7 bases. The germline gives CDR1 SGDLS, CDR2 YYNGEE. CDR3 DNA sequence: TGTGCCAGCAGCGTAGGAGCAGGGGGGTCCTTTGGCTACACCTTC. It specifies CASSVGAGGSFGYTF.

This clone has just a few counts. The chain carries TRBV2 and TRBJ1-1, with 7 bases matching TRBD1. Per germline, CDR1 SNHLY and CDR2 FYNNEI. The CDR3 is made up of 14 amino acids. J lost 7 bases, V lost 6 bases, and 11 bases had no gene match. CDR3 loop: CASRPLQGLGEAFF. The CDR3 DNA reads TGTGCCAGCAGACCATTACAGGGGCTGGGTGAAGCTTTCTTT. The full variable domain, its missing parts supplied by reference TRBV2 and TRBJ1-1, is EPEVTQTPSHQVTQMGQEVILRCVPISNHLYFYWYRQILGQKVEFLVSFYNNEISEKSEIFDDQFSVERPDGSNFTLKIRSTKLEDSAMYFCASRPLQGLGEAFFGQGTRLTVV.